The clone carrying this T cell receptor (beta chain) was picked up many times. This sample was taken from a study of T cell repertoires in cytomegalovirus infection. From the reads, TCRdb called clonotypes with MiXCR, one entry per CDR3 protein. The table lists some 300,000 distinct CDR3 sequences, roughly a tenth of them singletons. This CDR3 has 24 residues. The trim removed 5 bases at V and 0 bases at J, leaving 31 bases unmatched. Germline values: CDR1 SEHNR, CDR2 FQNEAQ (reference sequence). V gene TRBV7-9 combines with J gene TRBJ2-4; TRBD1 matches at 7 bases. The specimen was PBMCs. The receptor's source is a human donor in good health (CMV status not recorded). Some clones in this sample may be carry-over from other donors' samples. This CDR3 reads CASSLYKATGPNTSVWLAKNIQYF. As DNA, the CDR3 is TGTGCCAGCAGCCTATATAAGGCGACAGGGCCGAACACGTCAGTCTGGTTAGCCAAAAACATTCAGTACTTC.